Below, 28 T cell receptor beta chains from the same sample are listed, as sequenced in a study of PD-L1 blockade in urothelial cancer. This table comes from immunoSEQ multiplex PCR, and its TCRdb copy is limited to in-frame clones, with some not included. The profile shows some 35,000 clones, under 90% of them singletons. The sample was PBMCs, taken around atezolizumab (anti-PD-L1) treatment. The receptor set was obtained from a man between 60 and 75 years old with urothelial cancer.

The J gene is TRBJ1-4, the V gene TRBV9; TRBD1 matches at 9 bases. V lost 0 bases, J lost 8 bases, and 5 bases stayed unmatched. This CDR3 is built from 15 residues. Germline V gene data show CDR1 as SGDLS and CDR2 as YYNGEE. The CDR3 spells CASSVADRGSEKLFF. Here the CDR3 DNA reads TGTGCCAGCAGCGTAGCTGACAGGGGGAGCGAAAAACTGTTTTTT.

The rearrangement links TRBV27 to TRBJ1-1; TRBD1 is a possible D gene (5 bases). The germline V gene has CDR1 MNHEY and CDR2 SMNVEV (reference sequence). V was trimmed by 6 bases and J by 0 bases, leaving 11 bases between them. This CDR3 is 14 amino acids long. The CDR3, as DNA: TGTGCCAGCAGGACCCGGGGGATGAACACTGAAGCTTTCTTT. Protein sequence: CASRTRGMNTEAFF.

V gene TRBV7-9 combines with J gene TRBJ1-1; no clear D. V dropped 4 bases and J dropped 2 bases, with 11 bases sitting between them. The CDR3 is 14 amino acids. The germline V gene encodes CDR1 SEHNR and CDR2 FQNEAQ (reference sequence). The CDR3 loop reads CASSSIERNTEAFF. In nucleotides, the CDR3 is TGTGCCAGCAGCTCCATAGAGAGAAACACTGAAGCTTTCTTT.

The chain carries TRBV28 and TRBJ1-1, with 8 nucleotides matching TRBD1. The germline CDR1 and CDR2 sequences are MDHEN and SYDVKM. This CDR3 comprises 14 residues. The trim removed 7 bases at V and 4 bases at J, leaving 8 bases unmatched. The CDR3 sequence: CASNIDRGGTEAFF. CDR3 bases: TGTGCCAGCAACATCGACAGGGGCGGCACTGAAGCTTTCTTT.

The V gene is TRBV6-1, the J gene TRBJ1-3; D not certain. Trimming removed 1 base from V and 0 bases from J, with 10 bases in between. From germline, CDR1 is MNHNS and CDR2 SASEGT. This CDR3 has 16 residues. CDR3 sequence reads: CASSEVTLSSGNTIYF. The CDR3 bases are TGTGCCAGCAGTGAAGTAACGCTCAGCTCTGGAAACACCATATATTTT.

The chain is built from TRBV11-2 and TRBJ2-7, with TRBD2 matching over 7 bases. Germline V CDR1 and CDR2: SGHAT, FQNNGV. The ends lost 0 bases at V and 2 bases at J; junction bases unmatched: 7. The CDR3 extends over 16 amino acids. The CDR3 DNA is TGTGCCAGCAGCTTAGATACGCTAGCGGCGGCCTACGAGCAGTACTTC. Translating gives CASSLDTLAAAYEQYF.

V gene TRBV18 combines with J gene TRBJ1-3; D not certain. From germline, CDR1 is KGHSH and CDR2 LQKENI. This CDR3 has 16 amino acids. V was clipped by 0 bases and J by 4 bases, with 13 bases between them. CDR3 DNA: TGTGCCAGCTCACCACCGGGTCCAGGCCAAGGAAACACCATATATTTT. Encoded protein: CASSPPGPGQGNTIYF.

The chain employs TRBV7-2 and TRBJ2-3; 7 nucleotides align to TRBD2. The CDR3 spans 16 residues. Germline assignment: CDR1 SGHTA and CDR2 FQGNSA. V shed 4 bases, J shed 6 bases, and the junction held 13 bases outside the gene matches. The chain's CDR3 is CASSWAGGRARDTQYF. DNA of the CDR3: TGTGCCAGCAGCTGGGCTGGTGGGAGGGCTCGGGATACGCAGTATTTT.

The J gene is TRBJ2-5, the V gene TRBV2; D perhaps matches TRBD1 (6 bases). From germline, CDR1 is SNHLY and CDR2 FYNNEI. Trimming removed 3 bases at V and 7 bases at J, with 21 bases between. The length of the CDR3 is 16 residues. The CDR3 DNA follows: TGTGCCAGCAGTGACCAGGGGCTCAGTAGTTTAGGGACCCAGTACTTC. Translating it yields CASSDQGLSSLGTQYF.

The chain has TRBV4-1 and TRBJ2-7; 8 nucleotides line up with TRBD2. Germline trimming cut 3 bases from V and 0 bases from J; bases unmatched to any gene: 4. The germline CDR1 and CDR2 sequences are MGHRA and YSYEKL. CDR3 size: 15 residues. CDR3 DNA sequence: TGCGCCAGCAGCCAGGTAGCGGGGAACTCCTACGAGCAGTACTTC. Protein sequence: CASSQVAGNSYEQYF.

V usage is TRBV5-1 and J usage is TRBJ1-2, with a tentative D call TRBD1 (6 bases). This CDR3 comprises 13 residues. CDR1 is SGHRS, CDR2 YFSETQ, per germline. Between the trimmed V and J ends, which lost 4 bases and 4 bases, there was a span of 11 bases. CDR3 loop: CASSKDRSYGYTF. CDR3 DNA: TGCGCCAGCAGCAAGGACAGATCCTATGGCTACACCTTC. Based on the CDR3 plus reference TRBV5-1 and TRBJ1-2, the full variable domain is KAGVTQTPRYLIKTRGQQVTLSCSPISGHRSVSWYQQTPGQGLQFLFEYFSETQRNKGNFPGRFSGRQFSNSRSEMNVSTLELGDSALYLCASSKDRSYGYTFGSGTRLTVV.

The genes are TRBV5-6 and TRBJ1-6; TRBD1 is a possible D gene (6 bases). This CDR3 comprises 14 residues. Looked up from germline, CDR1 is SGHDT and CDR2 is YYEEEE. Trimming removed 2 bases from V and 7 bases from J, with 10 bases in between. The CDR3 is CASSFQGWNSPLHF. Written as DNA, the CDR3 is TGTGCCAGCAGCTTCCAGGGGTGGAATTCACCCCTCCACTTT.

The chain carries TRBV27 and TRBJ2-2; 14 positions match TRBD2. Trimming at V came to 2 bases and at J to 5 bases, leaving 1 base not matched to a gene. This CDR3 comprises 16 residues. In germline, CDR1 is MNHEY, CDR2 SMNVEV (reference sequence). The CDR3 bases are TGTGCCAGCAGTTTAAGGACTAGCGGGGGGACCGGGGAGCTGTTTTTT. It translates to CASSLRTSGGTGELFF.

V is TRBV10-3 and J is TRBJ1-5; 9 nucleotides match TRBD1. CDR3 size: 18 residues. V dropped 3 bases and J dropped 0; count of bases not matched to a gene: 9. Per the germline V gene, CDR1 is ENHRY and CDR2 is SYGVKD. CDR3 protein: CAISDGSGQGFSNQPQHF. The CDR3 bases are TGTGCCATCAGTGATGGATCGGGACAGGGATTTAGCAATCAGCCCCAGCATTTT.

This chain uses TRBV7-2 with TRBJ1-4, with D tentatively TRBD1 (6 bases). The V and J ends lost 4 bases and 4 bases respectively, with 13 bases between them. Germline V lookup: CDR1 SGHTA, CDR2 FQGNSA. This CDR3 is built from 15 residues. This CDR3 is CASSSKQGFNEKLFF. The CDR3 bases are TGTGCCAGCAGCTCCAAACAGGGATTTAATGAAAAACTGTTTTTT.

CDR3 sequence reads: CASSLDMYEQYF. CDR3 in DNA: TGTGCCAGCAGTTTAGACATGTACGAGCAGTACTTC. This rearrangement joins TRBV6-6 to TRBJ2-7; D unclear. CDR3 length: 12 amino acids. Germline CDR1 MNHNY, CDR2 SVGAGI (reference sequence). Trimming took 4 bases from V and 4 from J, leaving 8 bases between them.

The chain carries TRBV19 and TRBJ2-2; D might be TRBD2 (6 bases). The CDR3 is 14 amino acids. V gave up 10 bases and J gave up 4 bases, with 16 bases separating them. Germline CDR1 reads LNHDA; CDR2 reads SQIVND (reference sequence). The CDR3 protein is CATFDRESTGELFF. In DNA form, the CDR3 reads TGTGCCACGTTCGATCGGGAGAGCACCGGGGAGCTGTTTTTT. Using reference TRBV19 and TRBJ2-2 for the parts outside the CDR3, the full variable domain is DGGITQSPKYLFRKEGQNVTLSCEQNLNHDAMYWYRQDPGQGLRLIYYSQIVNDFQKGDIAEGYSVSREKKESFPLTVTSAQKNPTAFYLCATFDRESTGELFFGEGSRLTVL.

This chain joins TRBV9 and TRBJ1-6; no clear D gene. Trimming shortened V by 0 bases and J by 10 bases, and 11 bases separated the two germline ends. The CDR3 runs 14 residues. Per germline, CDR1 SGDLS and CDR2 YYNGEE. CDR3 residues: CASSVGSGRSPLHF. CDR3 coding DNA: TGTGCCAGCAGCGTAGGGTCGGGGAGATCACCCCTCCACTTT.

The chain couples TRBV7-6 to TRBJ2-5, with TRBD1 matching 10 bases. The CDR3 has 15 amino acids. With V trimmed by 0 bases and J by 5 bases, 3 bases remained unmatched. Germline CDR1 reads SGHVS; CDR2 reads FNYEAQ. DNA for the CDR3: TGTGCCAGCAGCTTAGCCGGGACAGGGGCGGAGACCCAGTACTTC. Translation: CASSLAGTGAETQYF.

This clone was counted only a few times. V and J are TRBV2 and TRBJ1-2; TRBD1 aligns across 7 bases. Germline trimming cut 9 bases from V and 1 base from J; bases unmatched to any gene: 11. Germline-derived CDR1 and CDR2 are SNHLY and FYNNEI. CDR3 size: 15 residues. CDR3 residues: CARADKGQLNYGYTF. The CDR3 region has the DNA TGTGCCAGGGCGGATAAGGGACAGCTTAACTATGGCTACACCTTC.

V usage is TRBV19 and J usage is TRBJ1-1; TRBD1 might be the D (6 bases). The ends were cut back, 4 bases at V and 7 bases at J, with 16 bases in the middle. The length of the CDR3 is 14 residues. From germline, CDR1 is LNHDA and CDR2 SQIVND (reference sequence). CDR3 residues: CASSTYRDLGEAFF. In DNA, the CDR3 is TGTGCCAGTAGTACTTACAGGGATCTGGGTGAAGCTTTCTTT.

The V gene is TRBV10-3, the J gene TRBJ2-3; 10 nucleotides align to TRBD1. V lost 5 bases to trimming and J lost 2 bases; unmatched junction nucleotides: 7. CDR1 and CDR2 (germline): ENHRY, SYGVKD. The CDR3 runs to 16 residues. CDR3 nucleotides: TGTGCCATCAGTTCTGTGACAGGGGGCACCACAGATACGCAGTATTTT. Protein sequence: CAISSVTGGTTDTQYF.

The V gene is TRBV2, the J gene TRBJ2-5; TRBD1 matches at 10 bases. The CDR3 runs to 15 residues. Trimming took 6 bases from V and 2 from J; bases not matched to a gene: 6. Germline V gene sequence: CDR1 SNHLY, CDR2 FYNNEI. CDR3 region: CASSPGTGVQETQYF. DNA for the CDR3: TGTGCCAGCAGCCCCGGGACAGGGGTACAAGAGACCCAGTACTTC.

This clone has only a few counts. V and J are TRBV6-1 and TRBJ2-5, with D possibly TRBD1 on 5 matching bases. There are 14 residues in the CDR3. Trimming left V 7 bases short and J 5 bases short, with 17 bases between. CDR1 is MNHNS, CDR2 SASEGT, per germline. The CDR3 coding sequence is TGTGCCAGCACTCCAGGGTGGGCAACGGAGACCCAGTACTTC. This encodes CASTPGWATETQYF.

The chain links TRBV19 to TRBJ1-1; no clear D. In germline, CDR1 is LNHDA, CDR2 SQIVND (reference sequence). Trimming removed 1 base at V and 7 bases at J, with 10 bases between. The length of the CDR3 is 13 residues. The DNA of the CDR3 is TGTGCCAGTAGTATAGGGCGCCGGGATGAAGCTTTCTTT. Translating gives CASSIGRRDEAFF.

V is TRBV30 and J is TRBJ1-4, with D perhaps matching TRBD1 (5 bases). Looked up from germline, CDR1 is GTSNPN and CDR2 is SVGIG (reference sequence). V gave up 4 bases and J gave up 8 bases, with 17 bases separating them. The CDR3 has 14 residues. The CDR3 DNA sequence: TGTGCCTGGACCCGAGGCGGGGGGTACGAAAAACTGTTTTTT. As protein: CAWTRGGGYEKLFF.

This clone has just a few counts. The chain carries TRBV4-1 and TRBJ2-1; TRBD2 matches at 8 bases. Trimming removed 0 bases from V and 6 bases from J; junction bases left unmatched: 13. CDR3 length: 18 residues. Germline V lookup: CDR1 MGHRA, CDR2 YSYEKL. The CDR3 nucleotides are TGCGCCAGCAGCCAAGATTTGTCGGGACTAGTATCCCCCAATGAGCAGTTCTTC. Protein product: CASSQDLSGLVSPNEQFF.

The V gene is TRBV5-8, the J gene TRBJ2-2; D is perhaps TRBD2 (6 bases). CDR1 SGHTS and CDR2 YDEGEE come from the germline V gene. V lost 4 bases and J 2 bases, leaving 18 bases between the germline ends. The CDR3 covers 17 residues. For the CDR3, the DNA is TGTGCCAGCAGCCTGTCGCGGGAACTGTACAACACCGGGGAGCTGTTTTTT. Its protein is CASSLSRELYNTGELFF.